This is a list of T cell receptor beta chains from one sample in a study of cytomegalovirus exposure and HLA in healthy donors. Clones were sequenced by immunoSEQ multiplex PCR, and TCRdb holds only the in-frame ones, with some missing. The sample includes 62,000 or so clones, 70% to 90% of them seen just once. The sequenced sample consisted of PBMCs. The receptors were sampled from a man between 18 and 35 years old in good health and CMV-seronegative. Each CDR3 is given with its conserved first and last residue. A D gene is named only where the DNA matches it firmly. Part of the rows lack a size; the others show once, few, many or a class for expanded clones.

CDR3nt: TGTGCCAGCAGCATACAGGGGGCGGGTGAAAAACTGTTTTTT
CDR3aa: CASSIQGAGEKLFF
j_gene: TRBJ1-4
v_gene: TRBV7-9
abundance: -
d_gene: TRBD1

CDR3nt: TGTGCCAGCTCACCAGTTCCAGGGGAAGAGACCCAGTACTTC
CDR3aa: CASSPVPGEETQYF
j_gene: TRBJ2-5
v_gene: TRBV18
abundance: -
d_gene: -

CDR3nt: TGTGCCTGGAGTGGCAGGGGGAACCAAGGGACCCAGTACTTC
CDR3aa: CAWSGRGNQGTQYF
j_gene: TRBJ2-5
v_gene: TRBV30
abundance: -
d_gene: TRBD1

CDR3nt: TGTGCCAGCAGTTATCGGGACGAGCAGTACTTC
CDR3aa: CASSYRDEQYF
j_gene: TRBJ2-7
v_gene: TRBV6-5
abundance: -
d_gene: -

CDR3nt: TGCGCCAGCAGCAATCCAGGGGGCGCAGCCGAAAAACTGTTTTTT
CDR3aa: CASSNPGGAAEKLFF
j_gene: TRBJ1-4
v_gene: TRBV5-1
abundance: once
d_gene: TRBD1

CDR3nt: TGTGCCAGCAGCCCACTACTAGCGGGGGGGCAGGAGACCCAGTACTTC
CDR3aa: CASSPLLAGGQETQYF
j_gene: TRBJ2-5
v_gene: TRBV7-2
abundance: -
d_gene: TRBD2

CDR3nt: TGTGCCAGCAGCTTAGAGATCAGGGACGCGGGGGGCTACACCTTC
CDR3aa: CASSLEIRDAGGYTF
j_gene: TRBJ1-2
v_gene: TRBV7-8
abundance: few
d_gene: -

CDR3nt: TGTGCCAGCAGCGGCGGGACAGACGATATCGGGGCCAACGTCCTGACTTTC
CDR3aa: CASSGGTDDIGANVLTF
j_gene: TRBJ2-6
v_gene: TRBV13
abundance: few
d_gene: -

CDR3nt: TGTGCCAGCAGTGGGACAGGGGGCGCAGATACGCAGTATTTT
CDR3aa: CASSGTGGADTQYF
j_gene: TRBJ2-3
v_gene: TRBV6-4
abundance: -
d_gene: TRBD1

CDR3nt: TGTGCCAGCAGTGAGGGGCAGGGCAGTATGCCCCAGCATTTT
CDR3aa: CASSEGQGSMPQHF
j_gene: TRBJ1-5
v_gene: TRBV2
abundance: -
d_gene: -

CDR3nt: TGCGCCAGCAGCCAAGATCCTCTGGGGGCGGATCAGCCCCAGCATTTT
CDR3aa: CASSQDPLGADQPQHF
j_gene: TRBJ1-5
v_gene: TRBV4-1
abundance: -
d_gene: -